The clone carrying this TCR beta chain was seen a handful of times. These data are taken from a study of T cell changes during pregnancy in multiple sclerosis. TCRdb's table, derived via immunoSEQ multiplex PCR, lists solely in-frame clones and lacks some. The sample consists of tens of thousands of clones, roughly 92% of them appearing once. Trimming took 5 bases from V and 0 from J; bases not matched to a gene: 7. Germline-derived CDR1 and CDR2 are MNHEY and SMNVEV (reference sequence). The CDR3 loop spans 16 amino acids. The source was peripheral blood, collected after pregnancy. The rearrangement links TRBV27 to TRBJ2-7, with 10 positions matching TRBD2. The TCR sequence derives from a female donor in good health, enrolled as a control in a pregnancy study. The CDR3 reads CASSPLAGTISYEQYF. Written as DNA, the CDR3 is TGTGCCAGCAGTCCACTAGCGGGGACGATCTCCTACGAGCAGTACTTC.